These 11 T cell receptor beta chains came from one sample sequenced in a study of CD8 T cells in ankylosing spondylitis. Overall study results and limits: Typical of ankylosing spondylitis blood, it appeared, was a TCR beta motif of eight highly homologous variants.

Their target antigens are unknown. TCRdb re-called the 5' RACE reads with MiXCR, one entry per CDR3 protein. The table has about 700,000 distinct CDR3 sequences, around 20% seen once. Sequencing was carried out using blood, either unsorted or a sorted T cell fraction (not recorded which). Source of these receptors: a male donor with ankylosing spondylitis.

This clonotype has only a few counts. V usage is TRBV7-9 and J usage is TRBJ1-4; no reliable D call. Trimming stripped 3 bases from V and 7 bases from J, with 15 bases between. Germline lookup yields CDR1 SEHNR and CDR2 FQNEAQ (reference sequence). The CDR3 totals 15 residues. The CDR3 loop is CASSFSDNRVEKLFF. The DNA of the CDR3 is TGTGCCAGCAGCTTTTCGGATAATCGGGTTGAAAAACTGTTTTTT.

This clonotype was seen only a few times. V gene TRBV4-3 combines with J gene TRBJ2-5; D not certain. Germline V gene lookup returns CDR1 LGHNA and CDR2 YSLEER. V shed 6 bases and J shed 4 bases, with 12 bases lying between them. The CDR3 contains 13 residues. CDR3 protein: CASSRHRRETQYF. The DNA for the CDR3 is TGCGCCAGCAGTAGACATCGGAGAGAGACCCAGTACTTC.

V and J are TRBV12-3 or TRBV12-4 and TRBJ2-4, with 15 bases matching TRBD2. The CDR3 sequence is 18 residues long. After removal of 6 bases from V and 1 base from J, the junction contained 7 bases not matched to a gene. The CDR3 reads CASSYGTSGGRAKNIQYF. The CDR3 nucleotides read TGTGCCAGCAGCTACGGGACTAGCGGGGGGCGGGCCAAAAACATTCAGTACTTC.

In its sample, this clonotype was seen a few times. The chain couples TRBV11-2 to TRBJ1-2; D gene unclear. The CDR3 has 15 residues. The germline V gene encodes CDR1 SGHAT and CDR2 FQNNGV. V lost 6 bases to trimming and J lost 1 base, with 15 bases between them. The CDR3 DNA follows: TGTGCCAGCAGGGCGGCGGGCAGAAATAACTATGGCTACACCTTC. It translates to CASRAAGRNNYGYTF.

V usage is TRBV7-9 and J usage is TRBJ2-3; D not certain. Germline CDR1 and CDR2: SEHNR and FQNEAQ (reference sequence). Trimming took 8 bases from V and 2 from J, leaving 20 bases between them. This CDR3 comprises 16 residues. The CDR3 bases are TGTGCCAGCTCCCTGCCGGCCGGAGTGGTCACAGATACGCAGTATTTT. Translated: CASSLPAGVVTDTQYF.

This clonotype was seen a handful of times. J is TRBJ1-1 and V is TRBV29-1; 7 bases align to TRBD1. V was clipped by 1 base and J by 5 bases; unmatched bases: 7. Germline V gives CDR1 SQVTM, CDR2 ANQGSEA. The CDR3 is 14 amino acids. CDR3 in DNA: TGCAGCGTTGAAGGCGCCCAGGGGGATACTGAAGCTTTCTTT. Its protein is CSVEGAQGDTEAFF.

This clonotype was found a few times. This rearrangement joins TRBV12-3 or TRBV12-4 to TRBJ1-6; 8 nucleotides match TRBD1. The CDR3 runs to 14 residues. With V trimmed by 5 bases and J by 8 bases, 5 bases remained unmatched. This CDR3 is CASSTGTGDSPLHF. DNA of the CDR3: TGTGCCAGCAGTACCGGGACAGGAGATTCACCCCTCCACTTT.

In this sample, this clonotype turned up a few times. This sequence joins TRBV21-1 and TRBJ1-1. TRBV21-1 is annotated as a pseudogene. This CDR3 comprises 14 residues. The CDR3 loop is CASSKAQERTEAFF. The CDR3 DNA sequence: TGTGCCAGCAGCAAAGCGCAGGAACGAACAGAAGCTTTCTTT.

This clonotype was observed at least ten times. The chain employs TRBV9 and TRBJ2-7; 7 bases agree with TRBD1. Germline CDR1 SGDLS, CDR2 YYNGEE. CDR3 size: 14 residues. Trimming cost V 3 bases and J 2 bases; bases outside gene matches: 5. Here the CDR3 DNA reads TGTGCCAGCAGCGCAAGGGACAGAGCCTACGAGCAGTACTTC. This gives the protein CASSARDRAYEQYF.

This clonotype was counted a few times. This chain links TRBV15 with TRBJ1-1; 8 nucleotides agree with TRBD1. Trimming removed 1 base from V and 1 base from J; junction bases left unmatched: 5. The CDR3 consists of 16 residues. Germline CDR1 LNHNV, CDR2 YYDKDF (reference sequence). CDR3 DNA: TGTGCCACCAGCAGAGCGACGACAGGGGCGAACACTGAAGCTTTCTTT. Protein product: CATSRATTGANTEAFF.

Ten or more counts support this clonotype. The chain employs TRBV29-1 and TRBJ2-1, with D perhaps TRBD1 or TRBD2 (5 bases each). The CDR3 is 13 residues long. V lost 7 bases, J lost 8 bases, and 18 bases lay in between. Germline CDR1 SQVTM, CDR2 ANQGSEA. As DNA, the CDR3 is TGCAGCGCACCGGGGCCAGGTGGGGATGAGCAGTTCTTC. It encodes CSAPGPGGDEQFF.